These 28 T cell receptor beta chains came from one sample sequenced in a study of cytomegalovirus exposure and HLA in healthy donors. In the PCR, 60 Vbeta and 13 Jbeta primers were used. Some clones are missing from TCRdb's copy, which holds only in-frame ones; the method was immunoSEQ multiplex PCR. The table includes approximately 150,000 clones, approximately 82% detected once. The source material was PBMCs. The receptors shown here come from a middle-aged woman in good health and CMV-seronegative.

V gene TRBV18 combines with J gene TRBJ2-3; 7 nucleotides agree with TRBD2. Germline V lookup: CDR1 KGHSH, CDR2 LQKENI. The ends lost 3 bases at V and 2 bases at J; junction bases unmatched: 2. The CDR3 is 14 residues long. CDR3 coding DNA: TGTGCCAGCTCACCGGGACTACCCACAGATACGCAGTATTTT. This sequence encodes CASSPGLPTDTQYF.

The CDR3 spells CASSRPWGEGRGTQYF. CDR3 DNA: TGTGCCAGCAGCCGTCCGTGGGGGGAGGGCCGGGGTACGCAGTATTTT. The chain employs TRBV7-8 and TRBJ2-3; 7 bases are shared with TRBD2. Germline lookup yields CDR1 SGHVS and CDR2 FQNEAQ. Losses at the gene ends were 5 bases for V and 8 bases for J; bases not matched to a gene: 16. The CDR3 extends over 16 amino acids.

The chain has TRBV27 and TRBJ2-5; TRBD2 aligns across 7 bases. CDR1 is MNHEY, CDR2 SMNVEV, per germline (reference sequence). V was pared by 5 bases and J by 4 bases, with 7 bases of the junction left unmatched. The CDR3 contains 14 residues. The CDR3 reads CASSILAGGETQYF. Written as DNA, the CDR3 is TGTGCCAGCAGTATCTTAGCGGGTGGAGAGACCCAGTACTTC.

The CDR3 bases are TGTGCCAGCTCACCAGCGAACACAGATACGCAGTATTTT. It yields the protein CASSPANTDTQYF. The chain is built from TRBV18 and TRBJ2-3; D is ambiguous. Germline V gene data show CDR1 as KGHSH and CDR2 as LQKENI. Trimming shortened V by 2 bases and J by 2 bases, and 5 bases separated the two germline ends. There are 13 residues in the CDR3.

Turning to this clone: The same CDR3 also results from other DNA sequences found in this sample. The chain recombines TRBV5-1 with TRBJ1-5; D is perhaps TRBD1 (5 bases). Germline lookup yields CDR1 SGHRS and CDR2 YFSETQ. There are 14 residues in the CDR3. V was cut by 4 bases and J by 4 bases, with 12 bases left in between. CDR3: CASSLDSQNQPQHF. CDR3 sequence (DNA): TGCGCCAGCAGCCTCGACAGCCAAAATCAGCCCCAGCATTTT.

The chain is built from TRBV5-1 and TRBJ2-5, with D possibly TRBD1 on 7 matching bases. Germline values: CDR1 SGHRS, CDR2 YFSETQ. The CDR3 is 13 residues long. The V end lost 3 bases, the J end lost 5 bases, and 11 bases lay between the germline ends. CDR3 protein: CASSSAGGETQYF. The CDR3 bases are TGCGCCAGCAGCTCGGCAGGGGGGGAGACCCAGTACTTC.

This clone was counted between two and nine times. V gene TRBV10-2 combines with J gene TRBJ2-7, with 12 positions matching TRBD2. The length of the CDR3 is 15 residues. From germline, CDR1 is WSHSY and CDR2 SAAADI. J gave up 6 bases and V 3 bases, and 6 bases lay outside the gene matches. CDR3 sequence reads: CASSDRLAGVTEQYF. DNA for the CDR3: TGCGCCAGCAGTGATCGACTAGCGGGAGTTACCGAGCAGTACTTC.

The V and J genes are TRBV19 and TRBJ1-5; TRBD1 might be the D (5 bases). Germline assignment: CDR1 LNHDA and CDR2 SQIVND (reference sequence). The V and J ends lost 5 bases and 3 bases respectively, with 11 bases between them. This CDR3 spans 14 amino acids. DNA of the CDR3: TGTGCCAGTAGTGCCCGGGACTACAATCAGCCCCAGCATTTT. This translates into CASSARDYNQPQHF.

The chain is built from TRBV6-1 and TRBJ2-2; 11 nucleotides align to TRBD1. Germline CDR1 MNHNS, CDR2 SASEGT. V trimming: 1 base; J trimming: 6 bases; junction bases outside the gene matches: 1. CDR3 size: 15 residues. The DNA for the CDR3 is TGTGCCAGCAGTGAAGGGGGACAGGGGGCCGGGGAGCTGTTTTTT. Translating it yields CASSEGGQGAGELFF.

The J gene is TRBJ2-7, the V gene TRBV19, with D possibly TRBD1 on 5 matching bases. The germline V gene has CDR1 LNHDA and CDR2 SQIVND (reference sequence). The CDR3 runs to 17 residues. Trimming shortened V by 2 bases and J by 4 bases, and 21 bases separated the two germline ends. In DNA, the CDR3 is TGTGCCAGTAGTATAAGTCCCAGGGTCCCTTTACCTTACGAGCAGTACTTC. It translates to CASSISPRVPLPYEQYF.

The chain is built from TRBV7-2 and TRBJ1-2; D is perhaps TRBD1 (6 bases). The germline V and J ends were trimmed by 1 base and 2 bases, with 8 bases remaining between them. Looked up from germline, CDR1 is SGHTA and CDR2 is FQGNSA. This CDR3 region has 14 residues. In DNA, the CDR3 is TGTGCCAGCAGCTTAGGAACAGGGAACTATGGCTACACCTTC. Amino acid sequence: CASSLGTGNYGYTF.

This clone was seen more than once but under ten times. The chain links TRBV6-7 to TRBJ2-6; D is unresolved. TRBV6-7 is marked as an open reading frame, function uncertain. This CDR3 comprises 15 residues. The V and J ends lost 7 bases and 0 bases respectively, with 10 bases between them. Here the CDR3 DNA reads TGTGCCAGCACCTTCCTCTGCTCTGGGGCCAACGTCCTGACTTTC. Amino acids: CASTFLCSGANVLTF.

The genes are TRBV6-5 and TRBJ2-7; D is possibly TRBD1 (5 bases). The CDR3 is made up of 15 amino acids. V was cut by 0 bases and J by 5 bases, with 14 bases left in between. Germline lookup yields CDR1 MNHEY and CDR2 SVGAGI. The CDR3 bases are TGTGCCAGCAGTTACTCTCCTTCAGGGAACCACGAGCAGTACTTC. Protein sequence: CASSYSPSGNHEQYF.

This clone appeared a few times. V gene TRBV4-3 combines with J gene TRBJ1-5, with D unclear. Deletions cut 1 base from V and 4 bases from J, with 5 bases between. The length of the CDR3 is 13 residues. Per the germline V gene, CDR1 is LGHNA and CDR2 is YSLEER. CDR3 in amino acids: CASSQATNQPQHF. The CDR3 DNA reads as TGCGCCAGCAGCCAAGCGACTAATCAGCCCCAGCATTTT.

The rearrangement links TRBV9 to TRBJ2-7, with D possibly being TRBD2 (5 bases). The germline gives CDR1 SGDLS, CDR2 YYNGEE. Trimming cost V 5 bases and J 5 bases, with 20 bases left between them. CDR3 size: 15 residues. The CDR3 DNA reads TGTGCCAGCAGTACCTCTAGCTGGAGCTCGAACGAGCAGTACTTC. Protein sequence: CASSTSSWSSNEQYF.

This clone showed up just once. This sequence joins TRBV2 and TRBJ2-5; 7 bases match TRBD1. Germline V gene lookup returns CDR1 SNHLY and CDR2 FYNNEI. J lost 5 bases, V lost 8 bases, and 8 bases had no gene match. The CDR3 extends over 13 amino acids. This CDR3 is CASQNRGGETQYF. DNA for the CDR3: TGTGCCAGCCAAAACAGGGGTGGGGAGACCCAGTACTTC.

The chain has TRBV4-1 and TRBJ1-1; TRBD1 agrees at 7 bases. With V trimmed by 4 bases and J by 7 bases, 12 bases remained unmatched. The CDR3 runs to 15 residues. Germline V gene lookup returns CDR1 MGHRA and CDR2 YSYEKL. The chain's CDR3 is CASSPFGQVVVEAFF. Here the CDR3 DNA reads TGCGCCAGCAGCCCTTTCGGACAGGTGGTGGTTGAAGCTTTCTTT.

The table lists this clone with a count of one. The chain uses TRBV27 and TRBJ2-2; 8 nucleotides agree with TRBD1. The CDR3 runs to 17 residues. Trimming cost V 4 bases and J 0 bases; bases outside gene matches: 7. The germline CDR1 and CDR2 sequences are MNHEY and SMNVEV (reference sequence). The CDR3 is CASSSRGPIPNTGELFF. In DNA, the CDR3 is TGTGCCAGCAGTTCCAGGGGGCCAATTCCGAACACCGGGGAGCTGTTTTTT.

This clone showed up just a few times. This chain connects TRBV27 to TRBJ2-1; 11 nucleotides line up with TRBD2. The CDR3 runs 16 residues. Germline-derived CDR1 and CDR2 are MNHEY and SMNVEV (reference sequence). V lost 7 bases and J lost 2; bases outside the gene matches: 7. The CDR3: CASNPLTSGTYNEQFF. The CDR3 DNA is TGTGCCAGCAATCCTTTGACTAGCGGGACCTACAATGAGCAGTTCTTC.

This rearrangement joins TRBV19 to TRBJ2-7; 7 bases agree with TRBD1. The CDR3 spans 15 residues. The J segment lost 2 bases and the V segment lost 5 bases, leaving 9 bases of the junction unmatched. Germline V gives CDR1 LNHDA, CDR2 SQIVND (reference sequence). The CDR3 is CASSERQGVAYEQYF. The CDR3 DNA reads as TGTGCCAGTAGTGAAAGACAGGGAGTCGCCTACGAGCAGTACTTC.

The chain employs TRBV14 and TRBJ2-3; 11 positions agree with TRBD2. V lost 1 base, J lost 0 bases, and 12 bases stayed unmatched. The CDR3 contains 20 residues. Germline V gives CDR1 SGHDN, CDR2 FVKESK. The CDR3 spells CASSQATSGTWGISTDTQYF. DNA for the CDR3: TGTGCCAGCAGCCAAGCGACTAGCGGGACCTGGGGAATTAGCACAGATACGCAGTATTTT.

This clone was seen just once. This chain joins TRBV9 and TRBJ2-1; 8 bases align to TRBD2. V trimming: 3 bases; J trimming: 4 bases; junction bases outside the gene matches: 3. Germline loops: CDR1 SGDLS, CDR2 YYNGEE. This CDR3 is 14 amino acids long. The CDR3 DNA is TGTGCCAGCAGCGCGGGAGGGGGATACAATGAGCAGTTCTTC. It yields the protein CASSAGGGYNEQFF.

The chain recombines TRBV5-6 with TRBJ2-1, with a tentative D call TRBD2 (6 bases). The CDR3 covers 15 residues. The V end lost 2 bases, the J end lost 4 bases, and 13 bases lay between the germline ends. CDR1 and CDR2 from the germline V gene are SGHDT and YYEEEE. CDR3 nucleotides: TGTGCCAGCAGCTTCGAAGCGGGCGATTACAATGAGCAGTTCTTC. Translating it yields CASSFEAGDYNEQFF.

The chain recombines TRBV5-1 with TRBJ2-3; 10 bases align to TRBD1. Looked up from germline, CDR1 is SGHRS and CDR2 is YFSETQ. V lost 4 bases and J lost 1; bases outside the gene matches: 18. The CDR3 runs to 20 residues. The CDR3 sequence is CASSRIRQGANFAGTDTQYF. The DNA of the CDR3 is TGCGCCAGCAGCCGGATACGACAGGGGGCAAATTTTGCGGGCACAGATACGCAGTATTTT.

The chain recombines TRBV28 with TRBJ1-6; D call uncertain. Trimming removed 6 bases from V and 9 bases from J, with 12 bases in between. Per the germline V gene, CDR1 is MDHEN and CDR2 is SYDVKM. CDR3 length: 13 amino acids. The CDR3 sequence is CASREIPGSPLHF. For the CDR3, the DNA is TGTGCCAGCAGAGAAATTCCCGGTTCACCCCTCCACTTT.

The V gene is TRBV4-2, the J gene TRBJ2-7; possibly TRBD1 for D (6 bases). This CDR3 has 14 amino acids. The germline gives CDR1 LGHNA, CDR2 YNFKEQ. Between the trimmed V and J ends, which lost 4 bases and 2 bases, there was a span of 12 bases. CDR3 in amino acids: CASSPRDIAYEQYF. The CDR3 bases are TGTGCCAGCAGCCCCCGGGACATCGCCTACGAGCAGTACTTC.

This clone was seen only a few times. The chain couples TRBV28 to TRBJ1-1, with a tentative D call TRBD1 (6 bases). CDR3 length equals 13 residues. Germline CDR1 is MDHEN and CDR2 is SYDVKM. The ends were cut back, 7 bases at V and 10 bases at J, with 19 bases in the middle. As DNA, the CDR3 is TGTGCCAGCATTGTCAGGGGCCCTCCTCGAGCTTTCTTT. Amino acid sequence: CASIVRGPPRAFF.

The chain employs TRBV5-1 and TRBJ1-4; 7 nucleotides match TRBD1. The V segment lost 4 bases and the J segment 0 bases; nucleotides outside the gene matches: 3. The CDR3 loop spans 15 amino acids. The germline V gene encodes CDR1 SGHRS and CDR2 YFSETQ. The CDR3 nucleotides read TGCGCCAGCAGCCCCAGGGGGTCAACTAATGAAAAACTGTTTTTT. Its translation: CASSPRGSTNEKLFF.